This record covers a single TCR beta chain. This entry is derived from a study of blood T cell repertoires in COVID-19. Study context: Sources were T cells, B-cell-depleted T cells, or PBMCs; the material itself was cDNA or gDNA.

Between the trimmed V and J ends, which lost 0 bases and 7 bases, there was a span of 15 bases. CDR1 and CDR2 from the germline V gene are LNHDA and SQIVND (reference sequence). The CDR3 consists of 15 residues. The authors' processing: Cell counts per sample came from amplifying reference gene primers. This table comes from immunoSEQ multiplex PCR, and its TCRdb copy is limited to in-frame clones, with some not included. V, J and clone size reflect that table, while D and trimming were determined from the DNA. Here the sample spans over 150,000 clones, around nine tenths being singletons. Sequenced: peripheral blood. This chain uses TRBV19 with TRBJ1-2; perhaps TRBD1 as D (5 bases). The receptor was derived from a woman in her 70s with COVID-19, enrolled during active disease. The CDR3 bases are TGTGCCAGTAGTATAGATCCTGTCCGGGGGACTGGCTACACCTTC. Amino acids: CASSIDPVRGTGYTF.